This is a list of T cell receptor beta chains from one sample in a study of blood T cell repertoires in COVID-19. Profiled with immunoSEQ multiplex PCR; TCRdb holds only in-frame clones, not every one. This sample has roughly 17,000 clones; around 80% occur once, and the top ten carry approximately 23%. The sample comprised peripheral blood. The source is a man in his sixties with active or convalescent COVID-19. Both conserved end residues are part of each CDR3. The D gene is left open where the match is weak. Clone size is shown for a subset of rows, as once, few, many or a class of expanded clone.

TRBJ2-2,-,TRBV20-1,-,TGCAGTGCTAGTCCTCTAATGGAGCCCGGGGAGCTGTTTTTT,CSASPLMEPGELFF
TRBJ1-5,-,TRBV9,-,TGTGCCAGCAGCGTAGGAGTCGGCAATCAGCCCCAGCATTTT,CASSVGVGNQPQHF
TRBJ1-4,TRBD1,TRBV18,-,TGTGCCAGCTCACCAAAGGGACAGCATAATGAAAAACTGTTTTTT,CASSPKGQHNEKLFF
TRBJ2-2,TRBD2,TRBV9,once,TGTGCCAGCAGCGAGGGGTTAGCGGGGGGGCGAACCGGGGAGCTGTTTTTT,CASSEGLAGGRTGELFF
TRBJ2-5,-,TRBV7-9,-,TGTGCCAGCAGCTTAGTTTTCTCTGGTCCGGGAAAAGAGACCCAGTACTTC,CASSLVFSGPGKETQYF
TRBJ2-7,-,TRBV11-2,-,TGTGCCAGCAGCGACCCGGGGGGGACAGGGTCCTACGAGCAGTACTTC,CASSDPGGTGSYEQYF
TRBJ1-1,-,TRBV18,-,TGTGCCAGCTCACTTTCCAGTGACACTGAAGCTTTCTTT,CASSLSSDTEAFF
TRBJ2-6,TRBD1,TRBV7-3,-,TGTGCCAGCAGTTCTATGGCCCAGACAGGGGTAACTGGGGCCAACGTCCTGACTTTC,CASSSMAQTGVTGANVLTF
TRBJ2-7,TRBD1,TRBV27,once,TGTGCCAGCCGACCGGGACAGGCCTACGAGCAGTACTTC,CASRPGQAYEQYF
TRBJ1-4,TRBD1,TRBV30,-,TGTGCCTGGAGCACCCCAGGGGGCCTGAATGAAAAACTGTTTTTT,CAWSTPGGLNEKLFF
TRBJ1-1,-,TRBV5-1,-,TGCGCCAGCAGCGCGGACAGCCAGAACACTGAAGCTTTCTTT,CASSADSQNTEAFF
TRBJ2-3,-,TRBV5-4,few,TGTGCCAGCAGCTCAGACACAGATACGCAGTATTTT,CASSSDTDTQYF
TRBJ1-5,-,TRBV7-9,few,TGTGCCAGCAGCCCAGGGCAGACGGAGAATCAGCCCCAGCATTTT,CASSPGQTENQPQHF
TRBJ1-1,-,TRBV28,-,TGTGCCAGCGACAGGCTCATGAACACTGAAGCTTTCTTT,CASDRLMNTEAFF
TRBJ1-1,-,TRBV18,-,TGTGCCAGCTCACCTACTTCGACAGGTCTTAACACTGAAGCTTTCTTT,CASSPTSTGLNTEAFF
TRBJ1-2,-,TRBV12-5,-,TGTGCTAGTGCACGGGGGTTTGGTGGCTACACCTTC,CASARGFGGYTF
TRBJ1-1,-,TRBV12-3/TRBV12-4,-,TGTGCCAGCAGTTTAGCCGAAGTAGCCCAAGCTTTCTTT,CASSLAEVAQAFF
TRBJ2-5,TRBD2,TRBV3-1/TRBV3-2,-,TGTGCCAGCAGCCCCCCACTAGCGGGGGAAGAGACCCAGTACTTC,CASSPPLAGEETQYF
TRBJ1-1,-,TRBV29-1,-,TGCAGCACGGCCACGGGAGGGGATACTGAAGCTTTCTTT,CSTATGGDTEAFF
TRBJ2-3,-,TRBV19,-,TGTGCCAGTAGTATCCGGTGGGGGGACACAGATACGCAGTATTTT,CASSIRWGDTDTQYF
TRBJ2-1,TRBD2,TRBV30,few,TGTGCCTGGAGTAGAAGCGGGGGCCACAATGAGCAGTTCTTC,CAWSRSGGHNEQFF
TRBJ2-2,TRBD2,TRBV6-5,few,TGTGCCAGCAGTCTGAAGACTAGCGGCGCCGGGGAGCTGTTTTTT,CASSLKTSGAGELFF
TRBJ2-3,-,TRBV29-1,few,TGCAGCGTTGAAGATTTCATCGGGGATACGCAGTATTTT,CSVEDFIGDTQYF
TRBJ1-4,-,TRBV5-1,-,TGCGCCAGCAGCCAGGACAGCCGAACTAATGAAAAACTGTTTTTT,CASSQDSRTNEKLFF
TRBJ1-1,TRBD1,TRBV18,-,TGTGCCAGCTCACTCTTCGACAGGGACACTGAAGCTTTCTTT,CASSLFDRDTEAFF
TRBJ2-5,TRBD2,TRBV4-2,few,TGTGCCAGCAGCCTTGCGGGACTAGCGGGAGCCAAGGGGGAGACCCAGTACTTC,CASSLAGLAGAKGETQYF
TRBJ1-5,TRBD1,TRBV19,medium-sized,TGTGCCAGTAGTAAACAGGGGAGCGTGGGCAATCAGCCCCAGCATTTT,CASSKQGSVGNQPQHF
TRBJ2-1,TRBD2,TRBV4-1,-,TGCGCCAGCAGCCAAGATCAGGGAGGGAGGGCCAGGAATGAGCAGTTCTTC,CASSQDQGGRARNEQFF
TRBJ2-7,TRBD1,TRBV12-5,-,TGTGCTAGTGGTTTGGGGAAAGGGCTAAAGGCCGGGACAGGGGGTATCTACGAGCAGTACTTC,CASGLGKGLKAGTGGIYEQYF
TRBJ1-6,-,TRBV5-1,once,TGCGCCAGCAGCTTGGTAGCGAATTCGGACCGTCATTCACCCCTCCACTTT,CASSLVANSDRHSPLHF
TRBJ1-6,-,TRBV18,-,TGTGCCAGCTCACGGGACGCACAGGGCGGCAATTCACCCCTCCACTTT,CASSRDAQGGNSPLHF
TRBJ2-2,-,TRBV19,-,TGTGCCAGTAGTCGGACAGCCCAGAACACCGGGGAGCTGTTTTTT,CASSRTAQNTGELFF
TRBJ2-7,TRBD2,TRBV5-1,-,TGCGCCAGCTCGTACATAGCGGGAGGAGGCTACGAGCAGTACTTC,CASSYIAGGGYEQYF
TRBJ2-7,-,TRBV11-1,-,TGTGCCAGCAGCTTAGATTCCCAGGGGAGAGAGCAGTACTTC,CASSLDSQGREQYF
TRBJ2-7,TRBD2,TRBV7-8,-,TGTGCCAGCAGCCCCCTTTACGGAGCTAGCGGGAGGCGTTACGAGCAGTACTTC,CASSPLYGASGRRYEQYF
TRBJ1-6,-,TRBV11-2,-,TGTGCCAGCAGCTTAGTGGAGGGACCCCTCCACTTT,CASSLVEGPLHF
TRBJ2-7,TRBD1,TRBV7-3,-,TGTGCCAGCAGCCCGACAGGGGTCGGCGAGCAGTACTTC,CASSPTGVGEQYF
TRBJ1-1,TRBD1,TRBV2,-,TGTGCCAGCAGTGGGGGACAGAGGAACACTGAAGCTTTCTTT,CASSGGQRNTEAFF
TRBJ2-7,-,TRBV6-6,-,TGTGCCACCGACAGTTCGCGGGGCGAGCAGTACTTC,CATDSSRGEQYF
TRBJ1-2,-,TRBV9,few,TGTGCCAGCAGCGTAGGGACAGACACAGGCTACACCTTC,CASSVGTDTGYTF
TRBJ1-1,TRBD1,TRBV19,-,TGTGCCAGTAGCTCGCTTCAGGGGGCGCAGGGCACTGAAGCTTTCTTT,CASSSLQGAQGTEAFF
TRBJ1-3,TRBD1,TRBV18,-,TGTGCCAGCTCACCCTCGACAGGGGGCACTGGAAACACCATATATTTT,CASSPSTGGTGNTIYF
TRBJ2-1,-,TRBV6-5,-,TGTGCCAGCAGCCTCGGGTCAATGAATGAGCAGTTCTTC,CASSLGSMNEQFF
TRBJ1-4,-,TRBV28,-,TGTGCCAGCAGCTCCCTCGTAAAGGGGAAACTGTTTTTT,CASSSLVKGKLFF
TRBJ1-6,-,TRBV2,-,TGTGCCAGCAGTCAGCGGGATCCCAAGGATTCACCCCTCCACTTT,CASSQRDPKDSPLHF